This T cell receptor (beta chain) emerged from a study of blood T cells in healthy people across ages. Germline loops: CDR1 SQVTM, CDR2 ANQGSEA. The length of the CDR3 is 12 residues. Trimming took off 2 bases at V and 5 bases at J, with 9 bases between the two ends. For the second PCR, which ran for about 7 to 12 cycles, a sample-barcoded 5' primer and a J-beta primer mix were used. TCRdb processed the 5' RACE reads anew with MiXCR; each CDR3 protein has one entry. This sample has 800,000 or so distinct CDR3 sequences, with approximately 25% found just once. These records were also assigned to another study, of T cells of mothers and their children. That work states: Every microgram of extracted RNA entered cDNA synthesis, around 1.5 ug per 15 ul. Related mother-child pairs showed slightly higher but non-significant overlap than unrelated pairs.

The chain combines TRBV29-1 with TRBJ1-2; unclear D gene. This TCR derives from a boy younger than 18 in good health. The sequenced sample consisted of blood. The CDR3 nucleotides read TGCAGCGTTGAATCGAGCGATTATGGCTACACCTTC. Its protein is CSVESSDYGYTF.